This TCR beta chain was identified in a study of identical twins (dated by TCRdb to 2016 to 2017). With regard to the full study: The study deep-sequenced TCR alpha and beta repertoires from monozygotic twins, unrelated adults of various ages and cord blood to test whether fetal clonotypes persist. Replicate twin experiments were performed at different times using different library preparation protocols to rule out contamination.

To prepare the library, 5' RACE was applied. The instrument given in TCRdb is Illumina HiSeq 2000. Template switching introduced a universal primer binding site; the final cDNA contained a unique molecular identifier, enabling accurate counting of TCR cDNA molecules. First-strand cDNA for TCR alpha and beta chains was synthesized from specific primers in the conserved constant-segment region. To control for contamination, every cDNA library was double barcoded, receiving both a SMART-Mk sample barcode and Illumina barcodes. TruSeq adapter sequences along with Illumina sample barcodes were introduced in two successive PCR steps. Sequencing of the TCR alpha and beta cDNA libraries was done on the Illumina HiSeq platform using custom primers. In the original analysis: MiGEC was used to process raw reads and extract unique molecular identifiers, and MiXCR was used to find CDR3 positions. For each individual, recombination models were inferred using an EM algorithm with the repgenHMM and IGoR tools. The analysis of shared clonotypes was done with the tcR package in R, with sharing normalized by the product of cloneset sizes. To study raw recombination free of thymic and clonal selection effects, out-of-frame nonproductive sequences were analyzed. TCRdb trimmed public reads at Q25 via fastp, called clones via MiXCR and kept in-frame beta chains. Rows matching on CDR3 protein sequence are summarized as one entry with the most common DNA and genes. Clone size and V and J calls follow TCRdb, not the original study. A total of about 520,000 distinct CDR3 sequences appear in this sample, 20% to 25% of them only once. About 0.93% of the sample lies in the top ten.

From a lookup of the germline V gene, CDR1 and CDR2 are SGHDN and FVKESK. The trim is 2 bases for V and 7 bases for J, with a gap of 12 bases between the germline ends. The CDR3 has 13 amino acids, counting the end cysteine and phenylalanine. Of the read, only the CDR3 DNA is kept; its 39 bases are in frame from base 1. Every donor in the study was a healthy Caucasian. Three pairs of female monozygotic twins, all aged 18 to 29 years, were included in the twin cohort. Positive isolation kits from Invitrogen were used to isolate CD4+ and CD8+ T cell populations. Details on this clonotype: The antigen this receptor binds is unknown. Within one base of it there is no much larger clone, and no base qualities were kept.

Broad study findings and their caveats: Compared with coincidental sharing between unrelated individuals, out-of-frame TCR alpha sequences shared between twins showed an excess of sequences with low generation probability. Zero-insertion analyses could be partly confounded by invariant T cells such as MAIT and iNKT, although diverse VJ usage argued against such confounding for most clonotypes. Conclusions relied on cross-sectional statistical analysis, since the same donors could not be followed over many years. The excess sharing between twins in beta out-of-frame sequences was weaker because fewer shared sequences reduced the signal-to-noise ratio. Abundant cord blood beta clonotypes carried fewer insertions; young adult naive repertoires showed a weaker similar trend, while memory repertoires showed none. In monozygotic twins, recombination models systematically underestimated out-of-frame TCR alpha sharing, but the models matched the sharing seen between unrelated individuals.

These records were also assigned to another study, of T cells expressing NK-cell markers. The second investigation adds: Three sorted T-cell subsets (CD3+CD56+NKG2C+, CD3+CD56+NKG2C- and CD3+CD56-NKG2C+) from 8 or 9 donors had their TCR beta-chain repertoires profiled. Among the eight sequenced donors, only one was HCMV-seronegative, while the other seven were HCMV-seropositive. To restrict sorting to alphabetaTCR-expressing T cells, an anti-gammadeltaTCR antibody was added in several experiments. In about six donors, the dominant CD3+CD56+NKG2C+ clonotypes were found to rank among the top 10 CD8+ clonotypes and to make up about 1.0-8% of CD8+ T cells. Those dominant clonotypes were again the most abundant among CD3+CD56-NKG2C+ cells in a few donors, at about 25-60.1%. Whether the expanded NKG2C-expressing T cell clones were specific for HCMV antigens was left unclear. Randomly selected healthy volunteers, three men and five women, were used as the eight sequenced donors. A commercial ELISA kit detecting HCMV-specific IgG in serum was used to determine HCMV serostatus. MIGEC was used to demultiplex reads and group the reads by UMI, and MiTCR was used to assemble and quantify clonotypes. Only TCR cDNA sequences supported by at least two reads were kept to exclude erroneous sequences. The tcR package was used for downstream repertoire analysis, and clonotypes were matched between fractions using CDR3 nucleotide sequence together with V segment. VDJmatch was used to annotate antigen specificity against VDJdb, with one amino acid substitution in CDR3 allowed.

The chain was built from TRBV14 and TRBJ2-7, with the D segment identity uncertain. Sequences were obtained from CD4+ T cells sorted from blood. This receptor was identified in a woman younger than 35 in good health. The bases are TGTGCCAGCAGCCAAAGCCCAAAGTCAGAGCAGTACTTC. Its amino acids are CASSQSPKSEQYF.